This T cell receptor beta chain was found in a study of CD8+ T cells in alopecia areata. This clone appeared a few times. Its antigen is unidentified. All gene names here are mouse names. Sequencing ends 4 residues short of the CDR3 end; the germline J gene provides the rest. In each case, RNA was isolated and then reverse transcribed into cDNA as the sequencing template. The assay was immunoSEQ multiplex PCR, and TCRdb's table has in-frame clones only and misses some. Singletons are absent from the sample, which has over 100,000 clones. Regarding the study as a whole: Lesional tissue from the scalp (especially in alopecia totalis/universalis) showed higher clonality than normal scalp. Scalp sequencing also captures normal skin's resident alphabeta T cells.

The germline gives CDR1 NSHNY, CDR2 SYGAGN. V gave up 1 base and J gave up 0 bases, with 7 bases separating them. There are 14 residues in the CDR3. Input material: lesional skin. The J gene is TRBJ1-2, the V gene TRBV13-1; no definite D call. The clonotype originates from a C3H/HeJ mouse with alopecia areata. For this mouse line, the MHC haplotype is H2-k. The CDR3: CASSDFQANSDYTF. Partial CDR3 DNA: TGTGCCAGCAGTGATTTCCAGGCAAACTCC.